This entry lists 22 T cell receptor beta chains sequenced from one sample in a study of blood T cells in healthy people across ages. Using a J-beta primer mix together with a sample-barcoded 5' primer, a second PCR was run for about 6 to 12 cycles. TCRdb reprocessed the 5' RACE reads with MiXCR, giving one entry per CDR3 protein. The repertoire holds around 1.5 million distinct CDR3 sequences, with approximately 40% as singletons. The material sequenced was blood. The receptors come from a young woman in good health.

This clonotype was seen repeatedly, ten times or more. This chain uses TRBV7-9 with TRBJ2-3, with 8 bases fitting TRBD1. The J segment lost 3 bases and the V segment lost 4 bases, leaving 3 bases of the junction unmatched. CDR3 length: 14 residues. Germline V gene sequence: CDR1 SEHNR, CDR2 FQNEAQ (reference sequence). The CDR3 DNA sequence: TGTGCCAGCAGCTCAGGGGGCCAGACAGATACGCAGTATTTT. Translated: CASSSGGQTDTQYF.

Comment on this clonotype: One junction end does not reproduce the germline sequence, and a read error may be involved. The chain recombines TRBV7-3 with TRBJ2-3; TRBD2 aligns across 8 bases. The CDR3 totals 15 residues. CDR1 and CDR2 (germline): SGHTA, FQGTGA. CDR3 in amino acids: CASRLTGGAGDTQYF. The DNA of the CDR3 is TGTGCCAGCAGATTAACCGGGGGGGCCGGAGATACGCAGTATTTT. Full variable domain (outside the CDR3, taken from reference TRBV7-3 and TRBJ2-3): GAGVSQTPSNKVTEKGKYVELRCDPISGHTALYWYRQSLGQGPEFLIYFQGTGAADDSGLPNDRFFAVRPEGSVSTLKIQRTERGDSAVYLCASRLTGGAGDTQYFGPGTRLTVL.

The table lists this clonotype with a few counts. This chain connects TRBV7-9 to TRBJ1-2, with D unclear. The CDR3 covers 13 residues. Trimming left V 5 bases short and J 1 base short, with 8 bases between. The germline V gene encodes CDR1 SEHNR and CDR2 FQNEAQ (reference sequence). The CDR3 DNA is TGTGCCAGCAGCGTCAGAGATAACTATGGCTACACCTTC. It is translated as CASSVRDNYGYTF.

DNA for the CDR3: TGCAGTGCCCCCGTAAACTACGAGCAGTACTTC. Protein: CSAPVNYEQYF. This sequence joins TRBV20-1 and TRBJ2-7; D gene ambiguous. This CDR3 region has 11 residues. The germline V and J ends were trimmed by 6 bases and 3 bases, with 9 bases remaining between them. Germline V gene sequence: CDR1 DFQATT, CDR2 SNEGSKA (reference sequence).

J is TRBJ2-3 and V is TRBV6-1, with 15 bases fitting TRBD2. Germline V gene sequence: CDR1 MNHNS, CDR2 SASEGT. The CDR3 length is 18 residues. V was clipped by 4 bases and J by 2 bases; unmatched bases: 7. The CDR3 nucleotides read TGTGCCAGCAGTGGGCCCGGGACTAGCGGGAGGTACACAGATACGCAGTATTTT. Translated: CASSGPGTSGRYTDTQYF.

This clonotype has just one count. Being one base from a much bigger clone, this may be a read error. The rearrangement joins TRBV11-2 to TRBJ2-3, with unresolved D. CDR1 and CDR2 (germline): SGHAT, FQNNGV. Trimming left V 3 bases short and J 1 base short, with 11 bases between. This CDR3 has 15 amino acids. The CDR3 region is CASSFVARGTDTQYF. CDR3 nucleotides: TGTGCCAGCAGCTTCGTGGCTAGGGGCACAGATACGCAGTATTTT.

The rearrangement uses TRBV19 and TRBJ2-6, with D unclear. In germline, CDR1 is LNHDA, CDR2 SQIVND (reference sequence). The CDR3 spans 14 residues. The ends were cut back, 6 bases at V and 0 bases at J, with 6 bases in the middle. The CDR3: CASSKDSGANVLTF. CDR3 nucleotides: TGTGCCAGTAGCAAAGACTCTGGGGCCAACGTCCTGACTTTC.

This clonotype was observed a few times. In DNA form, the CDR3 reads TGTGCCAGCAGTTACCAAGCCTCCTACGAGCAGTACTTC. The encoded protein is CASSYQASYEQYF. The chain has TRBV6-2 or TRBV6-3 and TRBJ2-7; no clear D. Germline lookup yields CDR1 MNHEY and CDR2 SVGEGT. Trimming removed 2 bases at V and 0 bases at J, with 5 bases between. The CDR3 covers 13 residues.

V usage is TRBV6-2 or TRBV6-3 and J usage is TRBJ1-2; 8 bases are shared with TRBD1. From germline, CDR1 is MNHEY and CDR2 SVGEGT. V lost 4 bases and J lost 3; bases outside the gene matches: 4. CDR3 length: 14 residues. This chain's CDR3 is CASSSLGQDYGYTF. The CDR3 DNA follows: TGTGCCAGCAGTTCCTTGGGACAGGACTATGGCTACACCTTC.

The V call is TRBV20-1, the J call TRBJ2-1, with TRBD2 matching 10 bases. In germline, CDR1 is DFQATT, CDR2 SNEGSKA (reference sequence). Trimming at V came to 0 bases and at J to 6 bases, leaving 5 bases not matched to a gene. CDR3 size: 15 residues. The CDR3 region has the DNA TGCAGTGCTAGAGATAAAGCGGGAGGGATCAATGAGCAGTTCTTC. Translation: CSARDKAGGINEQFF.

The chain recombines TRBV7-9 with TRBJ1-6; 8 positions match TRBD1. Germline lookup yields CDR1 SEHNR and CDR2 FQNEAQ (reference sequence). With 5 bases clipped from V and 11 bases from J, the junction kept 11 bases outside the gene matches. The CDR3 is made up of 15 amino acids. In DNA, the CDR3 is TGTGCCAGCAGCGGGACAGGAGAAGAGGGGGCACCCCTCCACTTT. Translated, it gives CASSGTGEEGAPLHF.

This clonotype was seen once. The chain uses TRBV19 and TRBJ2-3, with a tentative D call TRBD2 (6 bases). Germline values: CDR1 LNHDA, CDR2 SQIVND (reference sequence). With 5 bases removed from V and 4 bases from J, the gap between germline ends came to 22 bases. This CDR3 contains 17 residues. The CDR3 nucleotides are TGTGCCAGTAGTGTCCCAACAAGACTAGGAGGTGCAGATACGCAGTATTTT. Translating gives CASSVPTRLGGADTQYF.

The chain carries TRBV6-6 and TRBJ2-7; 9 bases match TRBD2. The J segment lost 7 bases and the V segment lost 6 bases, leaving 19 bases of the junction unmatched. Germline values: CDR1 MNHNY, CDR2 SVGAGI (reference sequence). This CDR3 is 17 amino acids long. CDR3 amino acids: CASSKRHGGGAYNEQYF. CDR3 coding DNA: TGTGCCAGCAGCAAACGCCACGGCGGGGGGGCTTACAATGAGCAGTACTTC.

V gene TRBV10-2 combines with J gene TRBJ2-7; 7 nucleotides align to TRBD1. Unmatched junction bases numbered 12, after V lost 6 bases and J lost 7 bases. This CDR3 is built from 14 residues. From germline, CDR1 is WSHSY and CDR2 SAAADI. CDR3 nucleotides: TGCGCCAGCAGCCCCGGGACAGCCGCTTTTGAGCAGTACTTC. This translates into CASSPGTAAFEQYF.

This sequence joins TRBV20-1 and TRBJ1-6; 9 bases map to TRBD1. Germline lookup yields CDR1 DFQATT and CDR2 SNEGSKA (reference sequence). CDR3 size: 16 residues. V shed 3 bases, J shed 5 bases, and the junction held 8 bases outside the gene matches. CDR3 residues: CSARPTGGWNNSPLHF. The CDR3 DNA reads TGCAGTGCTAGGCCAACAGGGGGCTGGAATAATTCACCCCTCCACTTT.

This CDR3 reads CASSQDLSGSWYNEQYF. The DNA for the CDR3 is TGCGCCAGCAGCCAAGATCTTAGCGGGAGCTGGTACAATGAGCAGTACTTC. The chain joins TRBV4-1 to TRBJ2-5; 9 nucleotides agree with TRBD2. V was pared by 0 bases and J by 11 bases, with 16 bases of the junction left unmatched. Germline loops: CDR1 MGHRA, CDR2 YSYEKL. CDR3 length: 17 residues.

The chain carries TRBV25-1 and TRBJ1-6; maybe TRBD1 (5 bases). V lost 1 base, J lost 7 bases, and 8 bases lay in between. The CDR3 totals 14 residues. From germline, CDR1 is MGHDK and CDR2 SYGVNS. CDR3 residues: CASSELGENSPLHF. CDR3 nucleotide sequence: TGTGCCAGCAGTGAATTGGGGGAGAATTCACCCCTCCACTTT.

The genes are TRBV7-9 and TRBJ1-1, with TRBD1 matching over 7 bases. The germline gives CDR1 SEHNR, CDR2 FQNEAQ (reference sequence). CDR3 length equals 13 residues. V lost 10 bases to trimming and J lost 1 base; unmatched junction nucleotides: 6. CDR3 DNA sequence: TGTGCCACCCCAACAGGGGCGAACACTGAAGCTTTCTTT. This gives the protein CATPTGANTEAFF.

This clonotype showed up many times. The chain is built from TRBV20-1 and TRBJ2-3; 11 bases align to TRBD2. The CDR3 extends over 16 amino acids. Germline CDR1 and CDR2: DFQATT and SNEGSKA (reference sequence). V was pared by 3 bases and J by 0 bases, with 5 bases of the junction left unmatched. The CDR3 nucleotides are TGCAGTGCTAGGGGATTAGCGGGGGGGAGCACAGATACGCAGTATTTT. Translated, it gives CSARGLAGGSTDTQYF.

This clonotype was counted a few times. The genes are TRBV11-1 and TRBJ2-7; D is unclear. The V end lost 5 bases, the J end lost 3 bases, and 14 bases lay between the germline ends. Germline CDR1 reads SGHAT; CDR2 reads FQDESV (reference sequence). The CDR3 sequence is 14 residues long. CDR3 in DNA: TGTGCCAGCAGCCCCCTAGAAGGTAGCTACGAGCAGTACTTC. Translated: CASSPLEGSYEQYF.

The sample holds a few counts of this clonotype. The J gene is TRBJ2-7, the V gene TRBV28; D unclear. Trimming shortened V by 6 bases and J by 0 bases, and 12 bases separated the two germline ends. The CDR3 covers 14 residues. CDR1 MDHEN and CDR2 SYDVKM come from the germline V gene. The CDR3: CASRTPLSSYEQYF. In DNA, the CDR3 is TGTGCCAGCAGGACACCCCTGAGCTCCTACGAGCAGTACTTC.

This clonotype has just a few counts. The chain employs TRBV14 and TRBJ1-1; D not certain. The V end lost 1 base, the J end lost 5 bases, and 8 bases lay between the germline ends. Looked up from germline, CDR1 is SGHDN and CDR2 is FVKESK. The CDR3 totals 13 residues. Here the CDR3 DNA reads TGTGCCAGCAGCCAAGGTCTTGGGACTGAAGCTTTCTTT. Amino acids: CASSQGLGTEAFF.